This TCR beta chain was profiled in a study of cytomegalovirus exposure and HLA in healthy donors. The CDR3 runs to 14 residues. Trimming took off 0 bases at V and 1 base at J, with 7 bases between the two ends. Per the germline V gene, CDR1 is SGDLS and CDR2 is YYNGEE. Both 60 Vbeta primers and 13 Jbeta primers went into the PCR. Method: immunoSEQ multiplex PCR; TCRdb's copy keeps in-frame clones and lacks some. Of 80,000 to 100,000 clones listed, around three quarters are singletons. The chain is built from TRBV9 and TRBJ1-1; D remains unclear. The sequenced material came from PBMCs. The sequence was obtained from a man under 40 in good health and CMV-seronegative. CDR3 sequence reads: CASSVGGTNTEAFF. The DNA for the CDR3 is TGTGCCAGCAGCGTAGGCGGAACGAACACTGAAGCTTTCTTT. Full variable domain (outside the CDR3, taken from reference TRBV9 and TRBJ1-1): DSGVTQTPKHLITATGQRVTLRCSPRSGDLSVYWYQQSLDQGLQFLIQYYNGEERAKGNILERFSAQQFPDLHSELNLSSLELGDSALYFCASSVGGTNTEAFFGQGTRLTVV.